These 11 T cell receptor beta chains came from one sample sequenced in a study of blood T cell repertoires in COVID-19. Assay used: immunoSEQ multiplex PCR; TCRdb lists only in-frame clones, some missing. The sample lists around 200,000 clones; less than 85% were seen once. Input material: peripheral blood. These receptors were obtained from a middle-aged man who had recovered from COVID-19.

The rearrangement joins TRBV29-1 to TRBJ2-2; TRBD1 matches 7 bases. CDR1 and CDR2 (germline): SQVTM, ANQGSEA. V lost 4 bases and J lost 3; bases outside the gene matches: 8. The CDR3 contains 15 residues. This chain's CDR3 is CSVGRQGADTGELFF. CDR3 bases: TGCAGCGTTGGTCGACAGGGAGCGGACACCGGGGAGCTGTTTTTT.

V is TRBV5-1 and J is TRBJ2-1; 8 bases match TRBD2. CDR3 length equals 18 residues. The ends lost 1 base at V and 8 bases at J; junction bases unmatched: 17. Looked up from germline, CDR1 is SGHRS and CDR2 is YFSETQ. The CDR3 DNA reads as TGCGCCAGCAGCTTGAAGGGTACGGGAGGGCCTACCTTCGATGAGCAGTTCTTC. Amino acid sequence: CASSLKGTGGPTFDEQFF.

The chain recombines TRBV3-1 (or the pseudogene TRBV3-2) with TRBJ2-3, with D possibly being TRBD1 (5 bases). V was trimmed by 0 bases and J by 2 bases, leaving 18 bases between them. The CDR3 runs to 18 residues. Germline CDR1 LGHDT, CDR2 YNNKEL (reference sequence). The CDR3: CASSQEPRRVTYTDTQYF. CDR3 in DNA: TGTGCCAGCAGCCAAGAGCCTCGCAGGGTGACTTACACAGATACGCAGTATTTT.

This clone has only a few counts. V gene TRBV27 combines with J gene TRBJ2-1; the match to TRBD2 covers 10 bases. Germline CDR1 is MNHEY and CDR2 is SMNVEV (reference sequence). With 7 bases clipped from V and 7 bases from J, the junction kept 4 bases outside the gene matches. The CDR3 spans 13 residues. In DNA, the CDR3 is TGTGCCAGCAAGCGGACTAGCGGAAATGAGCAGTTCTTC. Translating it yields CASKRTSGNEQFF.

This clone was counted once. J is TRBJ2-1 and V is TRBV5-1; D is possibly TRBD1 (5 bases). The CDR3 loop spans 16 amino acids. CDR1 and CDR2 (germline): SGHRS, YFSETQ. The V and J ends lost 1 base and 0 bases respectively, with 11 bases between them. In nucleotides, the CDR3 is TGCGCCAGCAGCTTGCAGGGTGCGAGCTCCTACAATGAGCAGTTCTTC. Translation: CASSLQGASSYNEQFF. The entire variable domain, with the rest obtained from reference TRBV5-1 and TRBJ2-1, is as follows: KAGVTQTPRYLIKTRGQQVTLSCSPISGHRSVSWYQQTPGQGLQFLFEYFSETQRNKGNFPGRFSGRQFSNSRSEMNVSTLELGDSALYLCASSLQGASSYNEQFFGPGTRLTVL.

Concerning this clone: This same CDR3 is encoded by further DNA sequences in the sample. V is TRBV20-1 and J is TRBJ2-7; D gene ambiguous. The germline V gene encodes CDR1 DFQATT and CDR2 SNEGSKA (reference sequence). V was shortened by 5 bases and J by 1 base, with 3 bases between the two germline ends. CDR3 length equals 10 residues. The CDR3: CSALSYEQYF. CDR3 coding DNA: TGCAGTGCTTTATCCTACGAGCAGTACTTC.

The chain combines TRBV19 with TRBJ1-1, with 7 bases fitting TRBD1. Losses at the gene ends were 4 bases for V and 1 base for J; bases not matched to a gene: 15. This CDR3 has 18 residues. Germline CDR1 is LNHDA and CDR2 is SQIVND (reference sequence). The CDR3 spells CASSNSELQGEKNTEAFF. The CDR3 DNA reads as TGTGCCAGTAGTAACTCCGAACTCCAGGGGGAAAAGAACACTGAAGCTTTCTTT.

V is TRBV16 and J is TRBJ1-4; perhaps TRBD1 as D (6 bases). The CDR3 is 16 amino acids. V lost 4 bases and J lost 5, with 17 bases in between. Germline CDR1 and CDR2: KGHSY and FQNENV. CDR3 coding DNA: TGTGCCAGCAGCCTACTCACGGACAGCTTGAATGAAAAACTGTTTTTT. This translates into CASSLLTDSLNEKLFF.

This clone was counted a few times. V and J are TRBV7-2 and TRBJ1-6; possible D gene TRBD1, 5 bases. V was cut by 5 bases and J by 11 bases, with 13 bases left in between. Germline lookup yields CDR1 SGHTA and CDR2 FQGNSA. CDR3 length: 13 amino acids. CDR3 amino acids: CASSIRQQTPLHF. DNA of the CDR3: TGTGCCAGCAGCATCAGACAGCAGACACCCCTCCACTTT. The full variable domain, rest sourced from reference TRBV7-2 and TRBJ1-6, is GAGVSQSPSNKVTEKGKDVELRCDPISGHTALYWYRQSLGQGLEFLIYFQGNSAPDKSGLPSDRFSAERTGGSVSTLTIQRTQQEDSAVYLCASSIRQQTPLHFGNGTRLTVT.

This clone occurred a few times. The rearrangement links TRBV6-6 to TRBJ2-7; 7 bases are a match to TRBD1. Germline assignment: CDR1 MNHNY and CDR2 SVGAGI (reference sequence). This CDR3 has 15 residues. The V segment lost 5 bases and the J segment 0 bases; nucleotides outside the gene matches: 7. CDR3 loop: CASSAPGQNSYEQYF. CDR3 nucleotides: TGTGCCAGCAGTGCCCCGGGACAGAACTCCTACGAGCAGTACTTC.

The chain uses TRBV10-3 and TRBJ1-2, with TRBD1 matching 8 bases. Germline V gene data show CDR1 as ENHRY and CDR2 as SYGVKD. The CDR3 is 16 amino acids. With V trimmed by 8 bases and J by 8 bases, 19 bases remained unmatched. CDR3 in amino acids: CAIDTGTGPNGNGYTF. CDR3 bases: TGTGCCATCGATACCGGGACAGGTCCTAACGGTAACGGCTACACCTTC.